A single sample gave rise to the 5 T cell receptor beta chains below, sequenced in a study of cytomegalovirus exposure and HLA in healthy donors. A multiplex PCR was run with 60 Vbeta primers and 13 Jbeta primers. Sequencing used immunoSEQ multiplex PCR; TCRdb keeps in-frame clones, though not all of them. In the table there are about 220,000 clones, roughly 82% of which are singletons. Sequencing was done on a sample of PBMCs. Source of these receptors: a woman between 35 and 50 years old in good health and CMV-seropositive.

The chain combines TRBV9 with TRBJ2-2, with 10 bases lining up with TRBD2. V shed 4 bases and J 5 bases; nucleotides not matched to a gene: 8. The CDR3 length is 16 residues. Germline-derived CDR1 and CDR2 are SGDLS and YYNGEE. CDR3 sequence: CASSPRLAGETGELFF. The CDR3 coding sequence is TGTGCCAGCAGCCCCCGGCTAGCGGGGGAGACCGGGGAGCTGTTTTTT. The whole variable domain, filled in from reference TRBV9 and TRBJ2-2, reads DSGVTQTPKHLITATGQRVTLRCSPRSGDLSVYWYQQSLDQGLQFLIQYYNGEERAKGNILERFSAQQFPDLHSELNLSSLELGDSALYFCASSPRLAGETGELFFGEGSRLTVL.

The chain links TRBV7-9 to TRBJ1-4; D unresolved. The CDR3 length is 14 residues. CDR1 and CDR2 (germline): SEHNR, FQNEAQ (reference sequence). Trimming pared 2 bases from V and 4 bases from J, leaving 8 bases between. The CDR3 nucleotides are TGTGCCAGCAGCTTACGGGGAGTTAATGAAAAACTGTTTTTT. The encoded protein is CASSLRGVNEKLFF.

This chain joins TRBV6-1 and TRBJ1-2; D perhaps matches TRBD1 (5 bases). The CDR3 is made up of 14 amino acids. Per germline, CDR1 MNHNS and CDR2 SASEGT. V was cut by 0 bases and J by 3 bases, with 8 bases left in between. The CDR3 sequence is CASSEARGDYGYTF. CDR3 DNA sequence: TGTGCCAGCAGTGAAGCACGGGGGGACTATGGCTACACCTTC.

CDR3 amino acids: CASSLGTSGGSYEQYF. CDR3 in DNA: TGCGCCAGCAGCTTGGGGACTAGCGGGGGGAGTTACGAGCAGTACTTC. V is TRBV5-1 and J is TRBJ2-7; 14 nucleotides match TRBD2. The CDR3 covers 16 residues. Germline assignment: CDR1 SGHRS and CDR2 YFSETQ. The V gene end was trimmed by 0 bases and the J gene end by 4 bases; junction bases not matched to a gene: 3.

This chain links TRBV7-2 with TRBJ1-1; perhaps TRBD1 as D (5 bases). This CDR3 has 13 residues. From germline, CDR1 is SGHTA and CDR2 FQGNSA. Trimming cost V 5 bases and J 3 bases, with 10 bases left between them. DNA of the CDR3: TGTGCCAGCAGCGTCGCGGGGGACACTGAAGCTTTCTTT. It is translated as CASSVAGDTEAFF.